Listed below are T cell receptor beta chains from one sample, sequenced in a study of blood T cell repertoires in COVID-19. This table comes from immunoSEQ multiplex PCR, and its TCRdb copy is limited to in-frame clones, with some not included. Among tens of thousands of clones, approximately 90% were seen once, and the ten largest hold about 2.3%. Sequencing was done on a sample of peripheral blood. These TCRs come from a human donor with active COVID-19. The donor label of this sample is uncertain. The conserved cysteine and the conserved F or W are not part of the CDR3 here. Part of the rows lack a size; the others show once, few, many or a class for expanded clones.

J | size | V | CDR3
TRBJ2-1 | - | TRBV24-1 | ATRTSGGHEQF
TRBJ1-5 | - | TRBV18 | ASSPSSAGYQPQH
TRBJ1-1 | - | TRBV6-6 | ASIQRQVGNTEAF
TRBJ1-3 | - | TRBV10-2 | ASSEQRQLSGNTIY
TRBJ2-5 | - | TRBV13 | ASSPLPADRGRPGQETQY
TRBJ2-6 | - | TRBV4-3 | ASSQEGSSSGANVLT
TRBJ2-3 | once | TRBV9 | ASSVSPGTSGGTDTQY
TRBJ1-1 | once | TRBV28 | ASSSRQGASDTEAF
TRBJ1-5 | - | TRBV10-2 | ASGQGQSNQPQH
TRBJ2-7 | once | TRBV12-3/TRBV12-4 | SVYYEQY
TRBJ2-4 | - | TRBV14 | ASSPEGGRAKNIQY
TRBJ2-5 | - | TRBV7-9 | ASSPLPGQETQY
TRBJ2-2 | once | TRBV27 | ASSPRAGTGGSLFTDTGELF
TRBJ2-3 | - | TRBV5-1 | ASSSTAGGEDTQY
TRBJ2-7 | - | TRBV5-5 | ASSLRLLADEQY
TRBJ1-6 | - | TRBV5-6 | ASSLAFGVAGRSNSPLH
TRBJ2-2 | - | TRBV12-2 | ASRSEWGGPGELF
TRBJ1-2 | - | TRBV29-1 | SAGPRDRGSYGYT
TRBJ1-4 | - | TRBV18 | ASSWTGIATNEKLF
TRBJ2-7 | - | TRBV6-2/TRBV6-3 | ASSTPRGQSFEQY
TRBJ2-7 | - | TRBV5-4 | ASSLETYEQY
TRBJ2-7 | - | TRBV27 | ASSLKFGQGDSYEQY
TRBJ2-3 | - | TRBV27 | ASSSRVVDTQY
TRBJ1-1 | - | TRBV4-1 | ASSFPGGRFEAF
TRBJ2-2 | - | TRBV3-1/TRBV3-2 | ASSLTGELF
TRBJ2-3 | - | TRBV15 | ATSSAWDRGTDTQY
TRBJ2-3 | - | TRBV7-2 | ASSLDGGATDTQY
TRBJ2-5 | - | TRBV5-1 | ASTGVGEETQY
TRBJ2-3 | once | TRBV2 | ASSEFVGLAGGRGTDTQY
TRBJ1-1 | - | TRBV2 | ASSGALINTEAF
TRBJ1-1 | - | TRBV7-9 | AGGDTGERGAF
TRBJ2-1 | - | TRBV5-6 | ASSLDGHLSYNEQF
TRBJ2-1 | few | TRBV7-9 | ASRSRGGGAKNEQF
TRBJ2-1 | - | TRBV5-1 | ASSLGSGGAYEQF
TRBJ2-3 | - | TRBV4-2 | ASSIPGLAGGTDTQY
TRBJ1-3 | - | TRBV13 | ASSWRDSGGNTIY
TRBJ2-7 | - | TRBV28 | ASILSGTGGFYEQY
TRBJ2-1 | - | TRBV18 | ASSPLPLTGISYNEQF
TRBJ1-2 | - | TRBV28 | ASRGQIDYGYT